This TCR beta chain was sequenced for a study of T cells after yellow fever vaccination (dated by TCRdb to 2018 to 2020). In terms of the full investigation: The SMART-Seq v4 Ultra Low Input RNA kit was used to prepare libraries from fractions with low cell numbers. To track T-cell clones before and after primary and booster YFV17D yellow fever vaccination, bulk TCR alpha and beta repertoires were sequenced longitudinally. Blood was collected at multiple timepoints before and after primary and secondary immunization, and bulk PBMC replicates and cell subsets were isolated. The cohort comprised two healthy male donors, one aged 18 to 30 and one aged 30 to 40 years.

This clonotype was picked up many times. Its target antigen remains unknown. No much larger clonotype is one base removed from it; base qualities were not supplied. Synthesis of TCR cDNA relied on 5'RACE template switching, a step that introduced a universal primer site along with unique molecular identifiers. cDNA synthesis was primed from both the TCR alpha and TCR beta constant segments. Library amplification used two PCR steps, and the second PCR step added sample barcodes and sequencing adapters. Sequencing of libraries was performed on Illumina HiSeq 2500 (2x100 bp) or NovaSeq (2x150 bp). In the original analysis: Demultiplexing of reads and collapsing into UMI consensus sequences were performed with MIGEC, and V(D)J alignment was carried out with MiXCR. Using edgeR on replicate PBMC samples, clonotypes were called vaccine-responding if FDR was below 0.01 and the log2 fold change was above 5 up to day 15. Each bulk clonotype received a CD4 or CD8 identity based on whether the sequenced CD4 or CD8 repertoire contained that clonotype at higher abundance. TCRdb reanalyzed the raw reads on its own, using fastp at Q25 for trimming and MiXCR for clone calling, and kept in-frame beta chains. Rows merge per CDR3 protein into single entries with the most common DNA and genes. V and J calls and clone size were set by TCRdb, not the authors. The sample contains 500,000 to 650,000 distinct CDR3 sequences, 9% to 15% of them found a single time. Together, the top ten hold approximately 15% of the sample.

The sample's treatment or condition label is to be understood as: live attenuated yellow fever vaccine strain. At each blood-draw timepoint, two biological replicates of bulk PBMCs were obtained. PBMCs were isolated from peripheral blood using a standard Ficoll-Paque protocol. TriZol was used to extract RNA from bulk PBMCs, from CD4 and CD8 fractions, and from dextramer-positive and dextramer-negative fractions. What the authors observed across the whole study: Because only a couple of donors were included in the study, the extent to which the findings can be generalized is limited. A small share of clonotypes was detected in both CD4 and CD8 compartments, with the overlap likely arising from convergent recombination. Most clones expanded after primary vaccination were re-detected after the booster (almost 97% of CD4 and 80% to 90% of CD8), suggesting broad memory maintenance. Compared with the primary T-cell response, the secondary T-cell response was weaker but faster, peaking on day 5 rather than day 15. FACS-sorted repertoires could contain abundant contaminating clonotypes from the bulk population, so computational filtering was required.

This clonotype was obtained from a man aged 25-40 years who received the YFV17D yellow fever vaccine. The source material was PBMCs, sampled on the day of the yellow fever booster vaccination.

CDR3 protein: CASSLSSGNTEAFF. The bases are TGTGCCAGCAGTTTAAGTTCGGGGAACACTGAAGCTTTCTTT. The rearranged segments are TRBV18 and TRBJ1-1; the D gene is not confidently resolved. From the cysteine through the phenylalanine, the CDR3 covers 14 amino acids. The CDR3 DNA has 42 bases and is translated from base 1. The germline V gene encodes CDR1 KGHSH and CDR2 LQKENI. V is reduced by 8 bases and J by 1 base, leaving a spacing of 14 bases between them.